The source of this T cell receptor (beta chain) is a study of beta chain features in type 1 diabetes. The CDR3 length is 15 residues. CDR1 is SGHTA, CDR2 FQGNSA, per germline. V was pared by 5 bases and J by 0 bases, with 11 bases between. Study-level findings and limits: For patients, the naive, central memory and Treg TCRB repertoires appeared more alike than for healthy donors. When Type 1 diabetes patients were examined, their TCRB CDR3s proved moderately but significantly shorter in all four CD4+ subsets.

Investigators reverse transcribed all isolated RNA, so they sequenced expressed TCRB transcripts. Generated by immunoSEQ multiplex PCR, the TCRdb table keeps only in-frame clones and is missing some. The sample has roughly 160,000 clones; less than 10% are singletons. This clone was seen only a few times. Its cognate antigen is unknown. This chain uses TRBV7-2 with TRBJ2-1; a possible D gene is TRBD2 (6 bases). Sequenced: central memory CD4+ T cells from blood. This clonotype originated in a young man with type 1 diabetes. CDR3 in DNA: TGTGCCAGCAGCCAAAACGGGGGCTCCTACAATGAGCAGTTCTTC. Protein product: CASSQNGGSYNEQFF.